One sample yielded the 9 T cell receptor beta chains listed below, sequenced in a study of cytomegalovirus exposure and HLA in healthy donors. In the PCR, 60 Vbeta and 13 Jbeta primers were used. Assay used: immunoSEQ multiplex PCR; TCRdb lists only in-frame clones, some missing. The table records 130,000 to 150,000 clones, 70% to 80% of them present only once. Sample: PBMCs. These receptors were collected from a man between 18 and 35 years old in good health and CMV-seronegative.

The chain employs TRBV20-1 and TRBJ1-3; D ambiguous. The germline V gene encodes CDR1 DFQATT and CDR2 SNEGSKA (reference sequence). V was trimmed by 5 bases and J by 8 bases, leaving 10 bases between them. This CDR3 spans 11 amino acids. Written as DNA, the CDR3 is TGCAGTGCTCTTAAAGCGGACACCATATATTTT. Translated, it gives CSALKADTIYF.

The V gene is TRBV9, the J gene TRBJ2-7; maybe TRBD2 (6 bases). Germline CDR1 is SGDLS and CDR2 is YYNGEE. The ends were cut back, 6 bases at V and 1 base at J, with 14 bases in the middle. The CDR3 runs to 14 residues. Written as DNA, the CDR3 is TGTGCCAGCACCCCAGGAGGGAGTTCCTACGAGCAGTACTTC. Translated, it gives CASTPGGSSYEQYF.

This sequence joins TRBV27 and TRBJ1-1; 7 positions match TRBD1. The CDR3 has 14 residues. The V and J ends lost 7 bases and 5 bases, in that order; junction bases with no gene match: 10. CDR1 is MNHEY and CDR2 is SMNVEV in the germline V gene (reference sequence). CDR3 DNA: TGTGCCAGCACCACGACAAACAGGGGAACTGAAGCTTTCTTT. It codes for CASTTTNRGTEAFF.

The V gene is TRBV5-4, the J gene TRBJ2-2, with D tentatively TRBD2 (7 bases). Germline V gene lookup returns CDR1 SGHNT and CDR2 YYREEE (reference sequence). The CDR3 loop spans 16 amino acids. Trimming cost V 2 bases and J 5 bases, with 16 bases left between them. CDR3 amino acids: CASSFWGGRDTGELFF. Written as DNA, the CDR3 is TGTGCCAGCAGCTTTTGGGGGGGGCGGGATACCGGGGAGCTGTTTTTT. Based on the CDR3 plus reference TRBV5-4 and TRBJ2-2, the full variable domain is ETGVTQSPTHLIKTRGQQVTLRCSSQSGHNTVSWYQQALGQGPQFIFQYYREEENGRGNFPPRFSGLQFPNYSSELNVNALELDDSALYLCASSFWGGRDTGELFFGEGSRLTVL.

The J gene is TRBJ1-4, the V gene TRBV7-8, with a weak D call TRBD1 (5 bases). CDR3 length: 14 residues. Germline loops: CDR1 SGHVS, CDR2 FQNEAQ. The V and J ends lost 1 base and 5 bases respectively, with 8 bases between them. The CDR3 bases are TGTGCCAGCAGCTTAGGTCGGGGGAATGAAAAACTGTTTTTT. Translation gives CASSLGRGNEKLFF.

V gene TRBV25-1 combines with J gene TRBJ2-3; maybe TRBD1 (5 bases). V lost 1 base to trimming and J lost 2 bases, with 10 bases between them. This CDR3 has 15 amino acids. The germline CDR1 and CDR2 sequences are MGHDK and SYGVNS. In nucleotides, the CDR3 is TGTGCCAGCAGTGAATTGACAGCTCCCACAGATACGCAGTATTTT. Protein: CASSELTAPTDTQYF.

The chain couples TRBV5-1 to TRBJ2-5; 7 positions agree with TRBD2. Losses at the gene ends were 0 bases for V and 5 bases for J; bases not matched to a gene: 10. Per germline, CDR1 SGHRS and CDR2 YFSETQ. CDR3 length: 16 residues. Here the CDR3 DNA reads TGCGCCAGCAGCTTGGAGGTGGGAGGGCCACGGGAGACCCAGTACTTC. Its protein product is CASSLEVGGPRETQYF. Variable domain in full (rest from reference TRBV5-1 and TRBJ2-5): KAGVTQTPRYLIKTRGQQVTLSCSPISGHRSVSWYQQTPGQGLQFLFEYFSETQRNKGNFPGRFSGRQFSNSRSEMNVSTLELGDSALYLCASSLEVGGPRETQYFGPGTRLLVL.

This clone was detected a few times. CDR3 in DNA: TGTGCCAGCATGGTCTCACAGGGGAACACTGAAGCTTTCTTT. This codes for CASMVSQGNTEAFF. V is TRBV28 and J is TRBJ1-1; D is perhaps TRBD1 (6 bases). V shed 7 bases and J shed 1 base, with 13 bases lying between them. CDR3 length: 14 residues. Germline-derived CDR1 and CDR2 are MDHEN and SYDVKM.

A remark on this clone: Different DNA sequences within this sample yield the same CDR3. CDR3 amino acids: CASSITVNTEAFF. The CDR3 DNA sequence: TGTGCCAGTAGTATCACGGTGAACACTGAAGCTTTCTTT. This chain uses TRBV19 with TRBJ1-1; D unresolved. In germline, CDR1 is LNHDA, CDR2 SQIVND (reference sequence). The CDR3 spans 13 residues. V was pared by 3 bases and J by 0 bases, with 5 bases between.